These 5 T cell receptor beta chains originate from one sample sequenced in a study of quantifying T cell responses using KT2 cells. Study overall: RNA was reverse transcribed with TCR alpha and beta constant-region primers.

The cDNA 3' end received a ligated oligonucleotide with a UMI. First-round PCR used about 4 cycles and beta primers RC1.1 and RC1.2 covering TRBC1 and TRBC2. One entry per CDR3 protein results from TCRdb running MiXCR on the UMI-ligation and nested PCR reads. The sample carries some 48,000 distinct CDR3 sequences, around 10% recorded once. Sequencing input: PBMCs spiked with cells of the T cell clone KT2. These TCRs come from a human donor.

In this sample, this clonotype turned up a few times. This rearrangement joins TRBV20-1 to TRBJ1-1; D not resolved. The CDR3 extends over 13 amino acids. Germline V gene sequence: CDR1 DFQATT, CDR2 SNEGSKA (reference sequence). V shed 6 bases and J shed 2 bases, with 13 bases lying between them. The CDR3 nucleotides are TGCAGTGCCCCGCCCGACTTTAACACTGAAGCTTTCTTT. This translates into CSAPPDFNTEAFF.

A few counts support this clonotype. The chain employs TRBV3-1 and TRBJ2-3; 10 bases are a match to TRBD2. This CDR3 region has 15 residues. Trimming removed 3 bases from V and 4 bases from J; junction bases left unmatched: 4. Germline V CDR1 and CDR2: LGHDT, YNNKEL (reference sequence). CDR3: CASSQLAGAADTQYF. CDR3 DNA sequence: TGTGCCAGCAGCCAGCTAGCGGGGGCAGCAGATACGCAGTATTTT.

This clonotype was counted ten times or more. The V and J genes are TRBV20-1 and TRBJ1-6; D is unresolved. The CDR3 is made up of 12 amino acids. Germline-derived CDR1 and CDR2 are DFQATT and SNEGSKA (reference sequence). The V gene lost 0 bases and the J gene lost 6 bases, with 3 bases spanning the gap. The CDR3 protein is CSARDFNSPLHF. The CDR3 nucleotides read TGCAGTGCTAGAGACTTTAATTCACCCCTCCACTTT.

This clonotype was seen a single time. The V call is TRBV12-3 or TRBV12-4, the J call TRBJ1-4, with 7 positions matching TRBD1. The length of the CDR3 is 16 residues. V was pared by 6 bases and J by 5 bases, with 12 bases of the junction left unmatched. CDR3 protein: CASRYLRWTGNEKLFF. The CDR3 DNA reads TGTGCCAGCAGGTATCTTCGGTGGACAGGCAATGAAAAACTGTTTTTT.

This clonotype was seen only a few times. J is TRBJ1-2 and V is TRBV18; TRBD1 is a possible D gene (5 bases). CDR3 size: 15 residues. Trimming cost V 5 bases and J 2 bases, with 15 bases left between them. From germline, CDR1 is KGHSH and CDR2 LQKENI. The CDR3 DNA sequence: TGTGCCAGCTCATCGGACATGGCCCGGAACTATGGCTACACCTTC. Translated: CASSSDMARNYGYTF.